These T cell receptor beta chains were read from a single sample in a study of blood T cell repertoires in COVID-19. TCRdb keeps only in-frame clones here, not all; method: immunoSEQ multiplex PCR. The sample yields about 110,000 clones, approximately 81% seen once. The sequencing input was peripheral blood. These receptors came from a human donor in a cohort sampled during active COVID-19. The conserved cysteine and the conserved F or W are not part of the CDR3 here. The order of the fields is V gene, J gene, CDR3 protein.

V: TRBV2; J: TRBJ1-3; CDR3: ASSLKTQGTGNTIY
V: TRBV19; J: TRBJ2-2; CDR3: ASSIEGGLSGELF
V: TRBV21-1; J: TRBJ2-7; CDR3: ASSKARAGPSSYEQY
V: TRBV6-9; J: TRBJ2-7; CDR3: ASGGGDSYEQY
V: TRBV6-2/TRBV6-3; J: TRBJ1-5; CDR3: ASSYWQNQPQH
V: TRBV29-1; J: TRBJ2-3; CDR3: SGNLPGGAADTQY
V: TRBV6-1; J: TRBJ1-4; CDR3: ASSEALGTGNEKLF
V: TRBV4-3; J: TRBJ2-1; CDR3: ASSSTPDRGLNEQF
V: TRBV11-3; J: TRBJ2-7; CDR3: ASSLSTGGQYEQY
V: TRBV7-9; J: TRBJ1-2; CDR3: ASSWWGEEPYGYT
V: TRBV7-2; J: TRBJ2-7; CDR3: ASSTRGQGKGNPYEQY
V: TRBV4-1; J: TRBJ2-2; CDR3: ASSQDSSGGAGELF
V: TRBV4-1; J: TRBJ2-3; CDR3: ASSQEIYGLAGSTDTQY
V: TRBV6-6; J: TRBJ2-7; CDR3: ASSYPSRQGFYEQY
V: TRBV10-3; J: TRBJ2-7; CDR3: AIRERGLSYEQY
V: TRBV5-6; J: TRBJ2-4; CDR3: ASTRRDIGDIQY
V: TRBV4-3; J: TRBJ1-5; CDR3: ASSQDFGQGNQPQH